This T cell receptor (beta chain) was obtained from a study of blood T cell repertoires in COVID-19. Study in general: Whether acute or convalescent, the COVID-19 samples came from the United States, Italy and Spain. PBMCs, B-cell-depleted T cells, or T cells were the source of the cDNA or gDNA that made up the material.

This clone occurred once. Original data processing: Amplification from reference gene primers served as the basis for estimated nucleated cell counts. The protocol was immunoSEQ multiplex PCR, while the TCRdb copy is restricted to in-frame clones and leaves out a portion. V and J calls plus clone size are reproduced from that table; the DNA served to infer D and trimming. The sample comprises about 120,000 clones, over 75% of which are singletons, and roughly 3.9% rests with the top ten. V lost 5 bases and J lost 4, with 13 bases in between. The CDR3 covers 14 residues. CDR1 and CDR2 from the germline V gene are MNHEY and SMNVEV (reference sequence).

The chain carries TRBV27 and TRBJ2-3, with TRBD2 as a possible D gene (5 bases). The sample taken for sequencing was peripheral blood. The clonotype was recovered from a man aged 55-75 years with acute or convalescent COVID-19. The CDR3, as DNA: TGTGCCAGCAGTCAACAACTAGTTGCAGATACGCAGTATTTT. Protein: CASSQQLVADTQYF.